Shown below are 17 T cell receptor beta chains from a single sample sequenced in a study of blood T cell repertoires in COVID-19. Sequencing was performed with immunoSEQ multiplex PCR; in TCRdb, only in-frame clones are kept and a portion is missing. The table records approximately 190,000 clones, almost 85% of them present only once. The source material was peripheral blood. The receptors were gathered from a woman aged 65 to 85 with active or convalescent COVID-19.

The genes are TRBV19 and TRBJ2-1, with TRBD2 as a possible D gene (7 bases). This CDR3 has 16 residues. The V end lost 5 bases, the J end lost 4 bases, and 18 bases lay between the germline ends. Per germline, CDR1 LNHDA and CDR2 SQIVND (reference sequence). The CDR3 nucleotides are TGTGCCAGTAGTGTAACTAGCGTCAGGGGTTACAATGAGCAGTTCTTC. Encoded protein: CASSVTSVRGYNEQFF.

This sequence joins TRBV29-1 and TRBJ2-3, with TRBD2 matching over 7 bases. With V trimmed by 7 bases and J by 2 bases, 9 bases remained unmatched. Germline V gene lookup returns CDR1 SQVTM and CDR2 ANQGSEA. The CDR3 consists of 14 residues. CDR3 sequence (DNA): TGCAGCGCCTCCGGGGAGCGGGACACAGATACGCAGTATTTT. It translates to CSASGERDTDTQYF.

This clone was observed once. This rearrangement joins TRBV6-1 to TRBJ1-1; the match to TRBD1 covers 7 bases. V dropped 4 bases and J dropped 0; count of bases not matched to a gene: 14. The CDR3 consists of 18 residues. Looked up from germline, CDR1 is MNHNS and CDR2 is SASEGT. CDR3 loop: CASSARRQGAIMNTEAFF. The CDR3 DNA reads as TGTGCCAGCAGTGCCCGACGACAGGGAGCCATTATGAACACTGAAGCTTTCTTT.

This clone was observed a few times. In DNA form, the CDR3 reads TGTGCCAGCAGTTTCTCCCGGAGTAGCGGGAGCTCCGGGGAGCTGTTTTTT. Its translation: CASSFSRSSGSSGELFF. The gene calls are TRBV27 and TRBJ2-2, with 9 bases matching TRBD2. CDR1 is MNHEY, CDR2 SMNVEV, per germline (reference sequence). Losses at the gene ends were 3 bases for V and 6 bases for J; bases not matched to a gene: 11. This CDR3 is built from 17 residues.

The gene calls are TRBV3-1 (or the pseudogene TRBV3-2) and TRBJ2-6; a weak D match, TRBD1 (6 bases). This CDR3 is built from 13 residues. Germline V gene data show CDR1 as LGHDT and CDR2 as YNNKEL (reference sequence). Trimming removed 6 bases at V and 12 bases at J, with 15 bases between. CDR3 in amino acids: CASRTTGTVVLTF. In DNA, the CDR3 is TGTGCCAGCAGGACTACAGGGACCGTCGTCCTGACTTTC.

The J gene is TRBJ2-6, the V gene TRBV18, with 7 bases matching TRBD1. This CDR3 contains 16 residues. J lost 0 bases, V lost 9 bases, and 8 bases had no gene match. Germline assignment: CDR1 KGHSH and CDR2 LQKENI. The CDR3 DNA sequence: TGTGCCAGATCCGGGACAGCCTTCTCTGGGGCCAACGTCCTGACTTTC. This encodes CARSGTAFSGANVLTF.

This clone appeared many times. The rearrangement joins TRBV28 to TRBJ2-5; TRBD2 agrees at 8 bases. The germline V gene has CDR1 MDHEN and CDR2 SYDVKM. CDR3 length equals 16 residues. The V gene end was trimmed by 5 bases and the J gene end by 1 base; junction bases not matched to a gene: 9. In nucleotides, the CDR3 is TGTGCCAGCAGTCCTAGGGATCTAGCGGGCCAAGAGACCCAGTACTTC. Residues: CASSPRDLAGQETQYF.

This CDR3 is CASSSIAGVSYNEQFF. The CDR3 bases are TGTGCCAGCAGTAGTATCGCGGGAGTATCCTACAATGAGCAGTTCTTC. The chain employs TRBV2 and TRBJ2-1; 7 nucleotides align to TRBD2. The junction had 8 bases not matched to a gene; V was cut back by 5 bases and J by 1 base. CDR1 and CDR2 (germline): SNHLY, FYNNEI. The CDR3 runs 16 residues.

The chain couples TRBV6-5 to TRBJ1-1; 9 positions agree with TRBD1. Germline trimming cut 6 bases from V and 3 bases from J; bases unmatched to any gene: 8. The germline gives CDR1 MNHEY, CDR2 SVGAGI. This CDR3 contains 15 residues. The CDR3 sequence is CASSGTGLPYTEAFF. CDR3 sequence (DNA): TGTGCCAGCAGCGGGACAGGGCTCCCCTACACTGAAGCTTTCTTT.

This clone was observed a few times. V and J are TRBV28 and TRBJ2-7; D not certain. The CDR3 is 15 amino acids. CDR1 and CDR2 (germline): MDHEN, SYDVKM. Between the trimmed V and J ends, which lost 1 base and 2 bases, there was a span of 12 bases. The CDR3 reads CASSLYAVTTYEQYF. Written as DNA, the CDR3 is TGTGCCAGCAGTTTATATGCAGTAACCACCTACGAGCAGTACTTC.

The chain employs TRBV7-2 and TRBJ1-4; D gene uncertain. V shed 9 bases and J shed 0 bases, with 11 bases lying between them. Germline CDR1 is SGHTA and CDR2 is FQGNSA. The CDR3 has 14 residues. CDR3 nucleotide sequence: TGTGCCAGTCGTCCGGGTCCAACTAATGAAAAACTGTTTTTT. The encoded protein is CASRPGPTNEKLFF.

V and J are TRBV4-1 and TRBJ2-1; 8 nucleotides align to TRBD2. Trimming at V came to 4 bases and at J to 7 bases, leaving 9 bases not matched to a gene. The CDR3 runs to 15 residues. Germline V gene lookup returns CDR1 MGHRA and CDR2 YSYEKL. CDR3 region: CASSPPGLVGNEQFF. Here the CDR3 DNA reads TGCGCCAGCAGCCCCCCGGGACTAGTCGGGAATGAGCAGTTCTTC.

This clone was recorded only once. The chain recombines TRBV7-9 with TRBJ2-1; D might be TRBD2 (6 bases). The V end was cut by 5 bases, the J end by 9 bases, with 20 bases between. CDR1 and CDR2 (germline): SEHNR, FQNEAQ (reference sequence). The CDR3 extends over 15 amino acids. The CDR3: CASSPAGLAIVEQFF. CDR3 coding DNA: TGTGCCAGCAGCCCCGCGGGACTGGCTATTGTTGAGCAGTTCTTC.

The genes are TRBV3-1 (or the pseudogene TRBV3-2) and TRBJ2-1; D unclear. This CDR3 contains 13 residues. Germline V gene sequence: CDR1 LGHDT, CDR2 YNNKEL (reference sequence). V was trimmed by 4 bases and J by 8 bases, leaving 12 bases between them. CDR3 region: CASSLRSVYEQFF. The CDR3 DNA follows: TGTGCCAGCAGCCTCAGAAGCGTCTATGAGCAGTTCTTC.

The gene calls are TRBV9 and TRBJ2-7, with 7 nucleotides matching TRBD2. The germline V gene has CDR1 SGDLS and CDR2 YYNGEE. The ends lost 0 bases at V and 6 bases at J; junction bases unmatched: 12. This CDR3 region has 16 residues. CDR3 bases: TGTGCCAGCAGCGTAGTTCCCGAGGCGGGAGCAGGCGAGCAGTACTTC. Translation: CASSVVPEAGAGEQYF.

The chain recombines TRBV19 with TRBJ2-1; maybe TRBD2 (5 bases). The CDR3 has 13 residues. CDR1 is LNHDA and CDR2 is SQIVND in the germline V gene (reference sequence). V lost 5 bases and J 3 bases, leaving 8 bases between the germline ends. The CDR3 spells CASSQAGYNEQFF. CDR3 nucleotides: TGTGCCAGTAGTCAGGCGGGCTACAATGAGCAGTTCTTC.

This chain uses TRBV28 with TRBJ2-3, with TRBD2 as a possible D gene (6 bases). CDR3 size: 15 residues. Trimming stripped 8 bases from V and 2 bases from J, with 17 bases between. Germline-derived CDR1 and CDR2 are MDHEN and SYDVKM. The CDR3 loop is CASSRRAGFTDTQYF. Here the CDR3 DNA reads TGTGCCAGCTCGAGGCGGGCGGGGTTCACAGATACGCAGTATTTT.